The 17 T cell receptor beta chains presented below share a single source sample, sequenced in a study of beta chain features in type 1 diabetes. Since all of the isolated RNA was reverse transcribed, expressed TCRB transcripts were what got sequenced. Here immunoSEQ multiplex PCR was the method, and the copy in TCRdb shows in-frame clones only, minus some. The profile shows around 160,000 clones, roughly 53% of them singletons. Sequenced: Tregs from blood. The receptor set was obtained from a man in his late teens or twenties in good health.

This chain uses TRBV30 with TRBJ1-6; a weak D match, TRBD1 (6 bases). The germline CDR1 and CDR2 sequences are GTSNPN and SVGIG (reference sequence). Trimming stripped 7 bases from V and 9 bases from J, with 13 bases between. The CDR3 is 12 amino acids. The CDR3 sequence is CAFANRASPLHF. The CDR3 coding sequence is TGTGCCTTCGCCAACAGGGCTTCACCCCTCCACTTT.

In its sample, this clone was seen once. The V call is TRBV18, the J call TRBJ2-3; perhaps TRBD1 as D (5 bases). The V gene lost 1 base and the J gene lost 7 bases, with 12 bases spanning the gap. The CDR3 length is 14 residues. Per the germline V gene, CDR1 is KGHSH and CDR2 is LQKENI. CDR3 coding DNA: TGTGCCAGCTCACCACAGGGGCCGAAACATACGCAGTATTTT. It encodes CASSPQGPKHTQYF.

The chain is built from TRBV5-1 and TRBJ2-1; TRBD2 matches at 12 bases. The trim removed 0 bases at V and 4 bases at J, leaving 2 bases unmatched. The CDR3 is 16 amino acids. Germline loops: CDR1 SGHRS, CDR2 YFSETQ. CDR3 DNA sequence: TGCGCCAGCAGCTTGGTCCTAGCGGGAGGGTACAATGAGCAGTTCTTC. It yields the protein CASSLVLAGGYNEQFF.

This clone has only a few counts. J is TRBJ1-2 and V is TRBV30, with TRBD1 matching 8 bases. CDR1 and CDR2 (germline): GTSNPN, SVGIG (reference sequence). The CDR3 loop spans 14 amino acids. Unmatched junction bases numbered 8, after V lost 2 bases and J lost 6 bases. CDR3 sequence (DNA): TGTGCCTGGAGTAAACGACAGGGGCGGGATGGCTACACCTTC. Translation: CAWSKRQGRDGYTF.

The genes are TRBV7-2 and TRBJ1-5, with D possibly TRBD1 on 5 matching bases. The CDR3 sequence is 13 residues long. Trimming pared 4 bases from V and 7 bases from J, leaving 11 bases between. In germline, CDR1 is SGHTA, CDR2 FQGNSA. The CDR3 loop reads CASSSAGRQPQHF. The CDR3 region has the DNA TGTGCCAGCAGCTCCGCGGGACGCCAGCCCCAGCATTTT.

The DNA for the CDR3 is TGTGCCAGCAGCCCAGGACGGGAAGGCACCGGGGAGCTGTTTTTT. This sequence encodes CASSPGREGTGELFF. This sequence joins TRBV7-2 and TRBJ2-2; tentatively, D is TRBD2 (5 bases). Deletions cut 5 bases from V and 4 bases from J, with 14 bases between. The CDR3 sequence is 15 residues long. CDR1 and CDR2 from the germline V gene are SGHTA and FQGNSA.

This chain links TRBV10-3 with TRBJ2-3, with D possibly TRBD1 on 6 matching bases. From germline, CDR1 is ENHRY and CDR2 SYGVKD. V lost 6 bases, J lost 3 bases, and 13 bases lay in between. This CDR3 is built from 14 residues. This chain's CDR3 is CAIRGDKETDTQYF. CDR3 sequence (DNA): TGTGCCATCAGGGGGGACAAGGAGACAGATACGCAGTATTTT.

This clone has a handful of counts. The rearrangement links TRBV7-2 to TRBJ1-6, with D unclear. Germline V CDR1 and CDR2: SGHTA, FQGNSA. Trimming shortened V by 2 bases and J by 9 bases, and 14 bases separated the two germline ends. The CDR3 has 15 residues. CDR3 nucleotides: TGTGCCAGCAGCTTAAGCAGATTAAGGAGTTCACCCCTCCACTTT. Amino acid sequence: CASSLSRLRSSPLHF.

The rearrangement links TRBV29-1 to TRBJ1-1, with 7 nucleotides matching TRBD1. Per the germline V gene, CDR1 is SQVTM and CDR2 is ANQGSEA. V shed 6 bases and J 0 bases; nucleotides not matched to a gene: 7. The CDR3 runs to 14 residues. Written as DNA, the CDR3 is TGCAGCGTGACGGGACAGATCCTGAACACTGAAGCTTTCTTT. It is translated as CSVTGQILNTEAFF.

This clone occurred a few times. V usage is TRBV7-9 and J usage is TRBJ2-3, with 11 bases matching TRBD2. The CDR3 is 19 amino acids. The trim removed 5 bases at V and 1 base at J, leaving 14 bases unmatched. Germline lookup yields CDR1 SEHNR and CDR2 FQNEAQ (reference sequence). The CDR3 loop reads CASSRPGLAAGGGTDTQYF. In nucleotides, the CDR3 is TGTGCCAGCAGCCGTCCGGGACTAGCGGCCGGCGGAGGCACAGATACGCAGTATTTT.

This clone came up a few times. Distinct nucleotide sequences in the sample also encode this CDR3. The chain combines TRBV16 with TRBJ1-2; D not certain. This CDR3 contains 14 residues. V lost 4 bases to trimming and J lost 4 bases, with 13 bases between them. Germline V lookup: CDR1 KGHSY, CDR2 FQNENV. For the CDR3, the DNA is TGTGCCAGCAGCCGAGGCAAGAGCCGCTATGGCTACACCTTC. Encoded protein: CASSRGKSRYGYTF.

This clone was seen more than once but under ten times. V gene TRBV7-2 combines with J gene TRBJ2-7; 13 bases fit TRBD2. This CDR3 has 15 amino acids. V shed 5 bases and J 2 bases; nucleotides not matched to a gene: 3. CDR1 is SGHTA, CDR2 FQGNSA, per germline. This chain's CDR3 is CASSAGLAGAYEQYF. The CDR3 DNA sequence: TGTGCCAGCAGCGCCGGACTAGCGGGAGCCTACGAGCAGTACTTC.

This clone was counted only a few times. Different DNA sequences within this sample yield the same CDR3. V and J are TRBV10-3 and TRBJ2-3, with 11 positions matching TRBD2. The CDR3 length is 15 residues. V lost 1 base, J lost 3 bases, and 0 bases stayed unmatched. The germline V gene has CDR1 ENHRY and CDR2 SYGVKD. CDR3 DNA sequence: TGTGCCATCAGTGAGTTAGCGGGGGGGACAGATACGCAGTATTTT. Encoded protein: CAISELAGGTDTQYF.

The chain combines TRBV5-1 with TRBJ2-7; 8 bases agree with TRBD2. CDR1 is SGHRS, CDR2 YFSETQ, per germline. The length of the CDR3 is 15 residues. Trimming took 0 bases from V and 3 from J; bases not matched to a gene: 5. The DNA of the CDR3 is TGCGCCAGCAGCTTGGGACCCGGGACTAGCTACGAGCAGTACTTC. Protein: CASSLGPGTSYEQYF.

V gene TRBV7-2 combines with J gene TRBJ1-2, with TRBD1 identical over 9 bases. CDR3 length: 16 residues. Germline assignment: CDR1 SGHTA and CDR2 FQGNSA. The V and J ends lost 2 bases and 6 bases, in that order; junction bases with no gene match: 10. The CDR3 loop reads CASSLSIGGQGNGYTF. The CDR3 nucleotides are TGTGCCAGCAGCTTATCAATTGGAGGACAGGGGAATGGCTACACCTTC.

This rearrangement joins TRBV27 to TRBJ2-7, with 7 bases that match TRBD1. Germline V gene data show CDR1 as MNHEY and CDR2 as SMNVEV (reference sequence). The CDR3 totals 13 residues. V was clipped by 6 bases and J by 6 bases; unmatched bases: 8. CDR3 bases: TGTGCCAGCAGCCACAAAGGGGGCTCCGAGCAGTACTTC. Amino acid sequence: CASSHKGGSEQYF.

The genes are TRBV20-1 and TRBJ2-1; D is perhaps TRBD2 (6 bases). Germline CDR1 reads DFQATT; CDR2 reads SNEGSKA (reference sequence). V was clipped by 5 bases and J by 12 bases, with 14 bases between them. This CDR3 comprises 11 residues. The CDR3 nucleotides are TGCAGTGCTGACGGGAGATTCGGGCAGTTCTTC. Its translation: CSADGRFGQFF.